Below are 14 T cell receptor beta chains sequenced from a single sample in a study of blood T cell repertoires in COVID-19. Measured with immunoSEQ multiplex PCR; TCRdb has only the in-frame clones, and not every one. The sample gives more than 85,000 clones, roughly 80% of which show up once; approximately 20% is in the top ten. Sequenced input: peripheral blood. These receptors came from a man of 80 years or more with acute or convalescent COVID-19.

The rearrangement joins TRBV10-1 to TRBJ1-1, with D tentatively TRBD1 (5 bases). The germline V gene encodes CDR1 WNHNN and CDR2 SYGVQD (reference sequence). Trimming stripped 4 bases from V and 4 bases from J, with 16 bases between. The CDR3 length is 15 residues. CDR3 sequence: CASSVSQGRSTEAFF. Here the CDR3 DNA reads TGCGCCAGCAGTGTATCCCAGGGTAGGAGCACTGAAGCTTTCTTT.

V gene TRBV7-2 combines with J gene TRBJ1-1, with a tentative D call TRBD1 (5 bases). The germline CDR1 and CDR2 sequences are SGHTA and FQGNSA. The V and J ends lost 1 base and 8 bases respectively, with 20 bases between them. CDR3 size: 16 residues. The CDR3 DNA reads as TGTGCCAGCAGCTTAGGGGGAATACGGGGGGTCAAAGAAGCTTTCTTT. This encodes CASSLGGIRGVKEAFF.

The V gene is TRBV29-1, the J gene TRBJ2-2; possible D gene TRBD2, 5 bases. Trimming removed 6 bases from V and 3 bases from J, with 8 bases in between. CDR1 and CDR2 (germline): SQVTM, ANQGSEA. The CDR3 sequence is 12 residues long. The CDR3 DNA follows: TGCAGCGTCGGACTGCACACCGGGGAGCTGTTTTTT. Its translation: CSVGLHTGELFF.

This chain uses TRBV5-1 with TRBJ1-6; tentative D call: TRBD1 (5 bases). Germline V gene sequence: CDR1 SGHRS, CDR2 YFSETQ. The CDR3 sequence is 15 residues long. V was trimmed by 4 bases and J by 8 bases, leaving 16 bases between them. The CDR3 coding sequence is TGCGCCAGCAGCCCGGTAGGGGTTGGGGATTCACCCCTCCACTTT. Its protein is CASSPVGVGDSPLHF. The full variable domain, with the rest looked up from reference TRBV5-1 and TRBJ1-6, is KAGVTQTPRYLIKTRGQQVTLSCSPISGHRSVSWYQQTPGQGLQFLFEYFSETQRNKGNFPGRFSGRQFSNSRSEMNVSTLELGDSALYLCASSPVGVGDSPLHFGNGTRLTVT.

CDR3 DNA sequence: TGTGCCTGCAAACAGGGAAATTCACCCCTCCACTTT. This gives the protein CACKQGNSPLHF. V gene TRBV30 combines with J gene TRBJ1-6, with D possibly being TRBD1 (6 bases). Trimming removed 6 bases from V and 7 bases from J, with 10 bases in between. Germline assignment: CDR1 GTSNPN and CDR2 SVGIG (reference sequence). The CDR3 spans 12 residues.

The J gene is TRBJ1-4, the V gene TRBV5-1; the match to TRBD1 covers 9 bases. This CDR3 is built from 15 residues. Germline loops: CDR1 SGHRS, CDR2 YFSETQ. Unmatched junction bases numbered 7, after V lost 4 bases and J lost 6 bases. CDR3 amino acids: CASSRMTGGDEKLFF. The CDR3 region has the DNA TGCGCCAGCAGCAGGATGACAGGGGGGGATGAAAAACTGTTTTTT.

The genes are TRBV7-2 and TRBJ2-2; 8 bases map to TRBD1. The germline CDR1 and CDR2 sequences are SGHTA and FQGNSA. V was clipped by 5 bases and J by 5 bases; unmatched bases: 4. CDR3 length: 14 residues. CDR3 DNA sequence: TGTGCCAGCAGCGCCACAGGGGGGACCGGGGAGCTGTTTTTT. Translated, it gives CASSATGGTGELFF.

The chain links TRBV28 to TRBJ2-5, with 7 nucleotides matching TRBD1. The germline gives CDR1 MDHEN, CDR2 SYDVKM. Unmatched junction bases numbered 6, after V lost 5 bases and J lost 6 bases. The CDR3 spans 13 residues. The CDR3 region is CASSAGQAQTQYF. Written as DNA, the CDR3 is TGTGCCAGCAGTGCCGGACAGGCGCAGACCCAGTACTTC.

The J gene is TRBJ2-1, the V gene TRBV10-3, with 7 positions matching TRBD2. Germline V lookup: CDR1 ENHRY, CDR2 SYGVKD. The J segment lost 0 bases and the V segment lost 0 bases, leaving 8 bases of the junction unmatched. This CDR3 is 18 amino acids long. CDR3 sequence (DNA): TGTGCCATCAGTGAGTCGGGGGGGTCTACCGTCTCCTACAATGAGCAGTTCTTC. This gives the protein CAISESGGSTVSYNEQFF.

The rearrangement uses TRBV12-3 or TRBV12-4 and TRBJ1-4, with unresolved D. The CDR3 sequence is 13 residues long. V dropped 3 bases and J dropped 4 bases, with 6 bases sitting between them. The CDR3 here is CASSLGSNEKLFF. CDR3 coding DNA: TGTGCCAGCAGTTTGGGCAGTAATGAAAAACTGTTTTTT.

A single count supports this clone. This sequence joins TRBV28 and TRBJ2-1; the match to TRBD1 covers 8 bases. J was trimmed by 6 bases and V by 2 bases; bases with no gene match: 6. Germline-derived CDR1 and CDR2 are MDHEN and SYDVKM. The length of the CDR3 is 15 residues. The CDR3 sequence: CASSLIRDRFNEQFF. The CDR3 nucleotides read TGTGCCAGCAGTTTAATCCGGGACAGGTTCAATGAGCAGTTCTTC.

This clone was observed a single time. This chain connects TRBV19 to TRBJ2-7, with unresolved D. The CDR3 is 14 amino acids. Trimming stripped 0 bases from V and 0 bases from J, with 6 bases between. Germline CDR1 and CDR2: LNHDA and SQIVND (reference sequence). The CDR3 DNA reads as TGTGCCAGTAGTATAGATCACAGCTCCTACGAGCAGTACTTC. It codes for CASSIDHSSYEQYF.

This chain uses TRBV2 with TRBJ1-5; 8 nucleotides line up with TRBD1. The germline gives CDR1 SNHLY, CDR2 FYNNEI. The CDR3 is made up of 15 amino acids. With V trimmed by 6 bases and J by 4 bases, 8 bases remained unmatched. The CDR3: CASSRQGSGNQPQHF. The CDR3 DNA reads as TGTGCCAGCAGCCGACAGGGGTCGGGGAATCAGCCCCAGCATTTT.

This clone was observed at least ten times. The chain joins TRBV7-9 to TRBJ1-1; no clear D gene. V was cut by 5 bases and J by 1 base, with 8 bases left in between. The CDR3 totals 13 residues. The germline CDR1 and CDR2 sequences are SEHNR and FQNEAQ (reference sequence). CDR3 DNA sequence: TGTGCCAGCAGCCCCGAGGGGAACACTGAAGCTTTCTTT. Amino acid sequence: CASSPEGNTEAFF.